These T cell receptor beta chains were read from a single sample in a study of PD-L1 blockade in urothelial cancer. Sequenced by immunoSEQ multiplex PCR; TCRdb stores in-frame clones only, minus some. The repertoire holds around 26,000 clones, with approximately 86% as singletons. Sequences were derived from PBMCs, sampled around atezolizumab (anti-PD-L1) treatment. Source of these receptors: a man aged 55 to 70 with urothelial cancer. CDR3s include the opening cysteine and the closing phenylalanine or tryptophan. The D gene is left open where the match is weak. Expanded clones are given a class, and other clones once, few, many or no size at all.

D gene	V gene	clone size	J gene	CDR3 DNA	CDR3 protein
.	TRBV6-5	.	TRBJ2-6	TGTGCCAGCAGCCCTACAGGGCCCGGGGCCAACGTCCTGACTTTC	CASSPTGPGANVLTF
.	TRBV30	.	TRBJ1-2	TGTGCCTGGAGTGTGGGTCAGGAGGGGCCTTACTATGGCTACACCTTC	CAWSVGQEGPYYGYTF
.	TRBV27	.	TRBJ1-5	TGTGCCAGCGGTCTGACGGCAGGGGGCAATCAGCCCCAGCATTTT	CASGLTAGGNQPQHF
.	TRBV15	.	TRBJ2-7	TGTGCCACCAGCAGAGAACCTACTGGCTACGAGCAGTACTTC	CATSREPTGYEQYF
.	TRBV2	.	TRBJ2-7	TGTGCCAGCAGTCAGACTAGTCAGTACTTC	CASSQTSQYF
TRBD1	TRBV9	.	TRBJ2-1	TGTGCCAGCAGCGCTTCTCCACAGGGGGTCGGCTCCTACAATGAGCAGTTCTTC	CASSASPQGVGSYNEQFF
TRBD2	TRBV11-2	.	TRBJ2-3	TGTGCCAGCAGCTCGATTCGGACTAGGAGCACAGATACGCAGTATTTT	CASSSIRTRSTDTQYF
TRBD1	TRBV25-1	few	TRBJ2-2	TGTGCCAGCAGTATACAGGGGATTAACACCGGGGAGCTGTTTTTT	CASSIQGINTGELFF
TRBD1	TRBV27	.	TRBJ1-5	TGTGCCAGCAGCCGGGACAGGGACTATAGCAATCAGCCCCAGCATTTT	CASSRDRDYSNQPQHF
TRBD1	TRBV7-3	.	TRBJ1-6	TGTGCCAGCAGCTCCCAGGGGGCTAATAATTCACCCCTCCACTTT	CASSSQGANNSPLHF
TRBD2	TRBV5-1	once	TRBJ2-3	TGCGCCAGCAGCTTCTACGGGGAGGGCCCTTATACGCAGTATTTT	CASSFYGEGPYTQYF
TRBD2	TRBV30	.	TRBJ2-1	TGTGCCTGGAGTGTCAAGGGACTAGCGGACAATGAGCAGTTCTTC	CAWSVKGLADNEQFF
.	TRBV11-2	.	TRBJ2-7	TGTGCCAGCAGCTTAGGAGGGTCGGCGGGCGAGCAGTACTTC	CASSLGGSAGEQYF
.	TRBV4-2	.	TRBJ2-2	TGTGCCAGCAGCCAAGAAGCAAACACCGGGGAGCTGTTTTTT	CASSQEANTGELFF
.	TRBV7-2	.	TRBJ1-1	TGTGCCAGCAGCCCCCTCGGGGGTGTGGGGACTGAAGCTTTCTTT	CASSPLGGVGTEAFF
.	TRBV6-5	.	TRBJ1-3	TGTGCCAGCAGTTACAGGGGCTCAGGAAACACCATATATTTT	CASSYRGSGNTIYF
TRBD2	TRBV7-6	.	TRBJ2-5	TGTGCCAGCAGCTTAGTCGGAGTAGCGGGGCAAGAGACCCAGTACTTC	CASSLVGVAGQETQYF
TRBD1	TRBV29-1	.	TRBJ1-2	TGCAGCGTTCGACAGGGGGCGCAGGGCTACACCTTC	CSVRQGAQGYTF
.	TRBV6-6	.	TRBJ2-7	TGTGCCGCGAGGCAGCTCTCTGGCGAGCAGTACTTC	CAARQLSGEQYF
.	TRBV2	.	TRBJ1-6	TGTGCCAGCAGTGGGGGCAACAATAATTCACCCCTCCACTTT	CASSGGNNNSPLHF
.	TRBV7-8	.	TRBJ1-3	TGTGCCAGCAGCTGGACTAACGGAAACACCATATATTTT	CASSWTNGNTIYF
TRBD1	TRBV14	.	TRBJ1-1	TGTGCCAGCAGCCCCAGGGGGTTCGATGGCACTGAAGCTTTCTTT	CASSPRGFDGTEAFF
.	TRBV7-2	.	TRBJ1-5	TGTGCCAGCAGCTTATACCGGGGGGGCAATCAGCCCCAGCATTTT	CASSLYRGGNQPQHF
TRBD2	TRBV7-6	.	TRBJ2-7	TGTGCCAGCAGCTTAGGAACAGCGGGACTAGCGGGAGCGAGCGAGCAGTACTTC	CASSLGTAGLAGASEQYF
.	TRBV6-6	.	TRBJ1-3	TGTGCCAGCAGTTACTCGTTGGGGAGCTCTGGAAACACCATATATTTT	CASSYSLGSSGNTIYF
.	TRBV18	.	TRBJ1-2	TGTGCCAGCTCACCACTCATACAAGGAGATGGCTACACCTTC	CASSPLIQGDGYTF
TRBD1	TRBV15	.	TRBJ1-2	TGTGCCACCAGCAGAGGGGGGACAGCCAACCCTGGGGGCTACACCTTC	CATSRGGTANPGGYTF
TRBD1	TRBV5-1	.	TRBJ2-5	TGCGCCAGCAGGATGGACAGGGACCAAGAGACCCAGTACTTC	CASRMDRDQETQYF
TRBD2	TRBV5-1	.	TRBJ2-1	TGCGCCAGCAGGAAACTAGCGTCCTCCTACAATGAGCAGTTCTTC	CASRKLASSYNEQFF
TRBD2	TRBV6-5	.	TRBJ2-7	TGTGCCAGCAGTTACTTGGGCGGGAGAAGCGAGCAGTACTTC	CASSYLGGRSEQYF
TRBD1	TRBV6-5	.	TRBJ2-7	TGTGCCAGCAGTACCGGGACAGGGGTGCACGAGCAGTACTTC	CASSTGTGVHEQYF
TRBD1	TRBV30	.	TRBJ2-2	TGTGCCTGGAGTTTCTTGGGTGGGACAGAAAACACCGGGGAGCTGTTTTTT	CAWSFLGGTENTGELFF
TRBD1	TRBV11-2	.	TRBJ2-2	TGTGCCAGCAGCTTATTACCGGGACAGGGAGGTACCGGGGAGCTGTTTTTT	CASSLLPGQGGTGELFF
.	TRBV6-6	.	TRBJ1-2	TGTGCCAGCAGTTACCTAGGGGAGGACGTCGCCTTC	CASSYLGEDVAF